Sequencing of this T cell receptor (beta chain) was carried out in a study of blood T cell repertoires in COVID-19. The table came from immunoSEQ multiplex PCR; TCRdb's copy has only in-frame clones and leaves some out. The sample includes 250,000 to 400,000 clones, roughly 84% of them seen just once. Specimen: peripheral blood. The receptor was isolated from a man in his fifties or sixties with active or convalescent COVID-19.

The CDR3 loop reads CASSQQSTDTQYF. The CDR3 DNA sequence: TGCGCCAGCAGCCAACAAAGCACAGATACGCAGTATTTT. The J gene is TRBJ2-3, the V gene TRBV4-1, with D uncertain. CDR3 length: 13 amino acids. The germline V gene has CDR1 MGHRA and CDR2 YSYEKL. V lost 2 bases to trimming and J lost 0 bases, with 3 bases between them.